Listed below are T cell receptor beta chains from one sample, sequenced in a study of blood T cell repertoires in COVID-19. Assay used: immunoSEQ multiplex PCR; TCRdb lists only in-frame clones, some missing. Among about 130,000 clones listed, 84% were seen once. Source material: peripheral blood. Every receptor here comes from a woman aged 25-40 years who had recovered from COVID-19. Both conserved end residues are part of each CDR3. D genes are given only for firm matches. Clone size is shown for a subset of rows, as once, few, many or a class of expanded clone.

CDR3	DNA	D	J	length	size	V
CASSGQGAGEAFF	TGTGCCAGCAGTGGGCAGGGGGCAGGTGAAGCTTTCTTT	TRBD1	TRBJ1-1	13	once	TRBV2
CASTTTGLGNYGYTF	TGTGCCAGCACCACCACAGGTCTTGGTAACTATGGCTACACCTTC	NA	TRBJ1-2	15	NA	TRBV2
CASSRRGGSGAGELFF	TGTGCCAGCAGCCGAAGGGGGGGATCTGGCGCCGGGGAGCTGTTTTTT	NA	TRBJ2-2	16	once	TRBV3-1/TRBV3-2
CASSHGDRNTEAFF	TGTGCCAGCAGCCATGGAGACAGGAACACTGAAGCTTTCTTT	NA	TRBJ1-1	14	NA	TRBV3-1/TRBV3-2
CSASRGGLTYTGELFF	TGCAGTGCTAGTAGGGGGGGCCTTACTTACACCGGGGAGCTGTTTTTT	NA	TRBJ2-2	16	NA	TRBV20-1
CASSDRQGPTTDTQYF	TGTGCCAGCAGTGACCGGCAGGGGCCTACCACAGATACGCAGTATTTT	NA	TRBJ2-3	16	NA	TRBV2
CASSERTGGTEAFF	TGTGCCAGCAGTGAAAGAACAGGGGGCACTGAAGCTTTCTTT	TRBD1	TRBJ1-1	14	NA	TRBV2
CASSPLAGAVNEQFF	TGCGCCAGCAGTCCTCTAGCGGGAGCGGTGAATGAGCAGTTCTTC	TRBD2	TRBJ2-1	15	NA	TRBV5-1
CASSQVYGTGIHEQYF	TGCGCCAGCAGCCAAGTCTACGGGACAGGGATACACGAGCAGTACTTC	TRBD1	TRBJ2-7	16	NA	TRBV4-1
CASSYRMASGKAGANVLTF	TGTGCCAGCAGCTATCGTATGGCTAGCGGGAAGGCTGGGGCCAACGTCCTGACTTTC	TRBD2	TRBJ2-6	19	NA	TRBV7-8
CASSYGQGFRYGYTF	TGTGCCAGCAGTTACGGACAGGGGTTCCGCTATGGCTACACCTTC	TRBD1	TRBJ1-2	15	NA	TRBV6-5
CATSGTGTMETQYF	TGTGCCACCAGCGGCACCGGGACTATGGAGACCCAGTACTTC	TRBD2	TRBJ2-5	14	NA	TRBV15
CASSTTGTGNYEQYF	TGTGCCAGCAGTACAACCGGGACAGGGAACTACGAGCAGTACTTC	TRBD1	TRBJ2-7	15	NA	TRBV6-6
CASSPEGGASNEQYF	TGTGCCAGCAGTCCCGAAGGGGGCGCCTCCAACGAGCAGTACTTC	TRBD1	TRBJ2-7	15	NA	TRBV28
CASSSYSNQPQHF	TGTGCCAGCAGTTCGTATAGCAATCAGCCCCAGCATTTT	NA	TRBJ1-5	13	NA	TRBV7-2
CASSSRGGTGEQYF	TGTGCCAGCAGCTCCCGGGGGGGGACTGGGGAGCAGTACTTC	TRBD2	TRBJ2-7	14	NA	TRBV3-1/TRBV3-2
CASSDPGIYSYEQYF	TGTGCCAGCAGCGACCCCGGGATATACTCCTACGAGCAGTACTTC	NA	TRBJ2-7	15	NA	TRBV9
CASSTRQTPLHF	TGTGCCAGTAGTACCCGACAGACACCCCTCCACTTT	NA	TRBJ1-6	12	NA	TRBV19
CASSPNQGGEAFF	TGTGCCAGCAGTCCCAATCAGGGGGGAGAAGCTTTCTTT	TRBD1	TRBJ1-1	13	NA	TRBV27
CASSVSSGGGYLYEQYF	TGTGCCAGCAGTGTGTCTAGCGGGGGGGGCTATCTCTACGAGCAGTACTTC	TRBD2	TRBJ2-7	17	NA	TRBV6-1
CASSLASGANVLTF	TGCGCCAGCAGCTTAGCCTCTGGGGCCAACGTCCTGACTTTC	NA	TRBJ2-6	14	NA	TRBV5-1
CASSLGGGKGYTF	TGTGCCAGCAGCTTAGGAGGGGGCAAAGGCTACACCTTC	TRBD1	TRBJ1-2	13	NA	TRBV7-9
CASSRSTGFTSDTQYF	TGCGCCAGCAGCCGCTCGACAGGGTTCACATCAGATACGCAGTATTTT	TRBD1	TRBJ2-3	16	NA	TRBV4-1
CASYRGNTEAFF	TGTGCCAGCTACAGGGGTAACACTGAAGCTTTCTTT	TRBD1	TRBJ1-1	12	NA	TRBV6-5
CASTGPGNTGELFF	TGTGCCAGCACAGGGCCGGGGAACACCGGGGAGCTGTTTTTT	NA	TRBJ2-2	14	NA	TRBV25-1
CASTLSGSLTNEQFF	TGTGCCAGTACCCTCAGCGGGAGTTTGACCAATGAGCAGTTCTTC	TRBD2	TRBJ2-1	15	once	TRBV19
CASSAESGTGLYEQYF	TGTGCCAGCAGCGCAGAGAGTGGGACAGGGCTCTACGAGCAGTACTTC	TRBD1	TRBJ2-7	16	NA	TRBV7-2
CAWGLAVLNEQFF	TGTGCCTGGGGACTAGCGGTACTCAATGAGCAGTTCTTC	TRBD2	TRBJ2-1	13	once	TRBV30
CASSLLASGSGDTQYF	TGCGCCAGCAGCTTGTTGGCTAGCGGGAGCGGAGATACGCAGTATTTT	TRBD2	TRBJ2-3	16	NA	TRBV5-1
CAWTRGGGYTF	TGTGCCTGGACGAGGGGAGGTGGCTACACCTTC	NA	TRBJ1-2	11	NA	TRBV30
CASSHTSGSGEWEQFF	TGTGCCAGCAGTCATACTAGCGGGAGTGGGGAATGGGAGCAGTTCTTC	TRBD2	TRBJ2-1	16	NA	TRBV2
CSAGGGTREKLFF	TGCAGCGCGGGGGGAGGGACGCGCGAAAAACTGTTTTTT	NA	TRBJ1-4	13	NA	TRBV29-1
CASSDQGDSGNTIYF	TGTGCCAGCAGTGACCAGGGTGACTCTGGAAACACCATATATTTT	NA	TRBJ1-3	15	NA	TRBV6-1
CASGGAKANQPQHF	TGTGCCAGCGGTGGGGCCAAGGCCAATCAGCCCCAGCATTTT	NA	TRBJ1-5	14	NA	TRBV3-1/TRBV3-2
CASSVAEGAQYGYTF	TGTGCCAGCAGCGTAGCTGAGGGGGCGCAGTATGGCTACACCTTC	TRBD1	TRBJ1-2	15	NA	TRBV9
CASKDRHTDTQYF	TGTGCCAGCAAGGACAGACACACAGATACGCAGTATTTT	NA	TRBJ2-3	13	NA	TRBV2
CASSLPSRGEDRGADNEKLFF	TGCGCCAGCAGCTTGCCCTCCAGGGGGGAGGATCGAGGGGCGGATAATGAAAAACTGTTTTTT	TRBD1	TRBJ1-4	21	NA	TRBV5-1
CASSMPWTGGPANTGELFF	TGTGCCAGTAGTATGCCCTGGACAGGGGGCCCCGCGAACACCGGGGAGCTGTTTTTT	TRBD1	TRBJ2-2	19	once	TRBV19
CASSLAGTKNTGELFF	TGCGCCAGCAGCTTAGCCGGGACAAAGAACACCGGGGAGCTGTTTTTT	NA	TRBJ2-2	16	NA	TRBV5-1
CASSHLTENYGYTF	TGTGCCAGCAGCCACCTAACAGAGAACTATGGCTACACCTTC	NA	TRBJ1-2	14	NA	TRBV3-1/TRBV3-2
CASRPRKTRAETQYF	TGCGCCAGCAGACCCAGGAAGACTAGAGCAGAGACCCAGTACTTC	NA	TRBJ2-5	15	NA	TRBV10-1
CASSGGHLGTQYF	TGTGCCAGCAGTGGGGGACATCTTGGTACGCAGTATTTT	NA	TRBJ2-3	13	once	TRBV25-1
CASSKTGGPNYGYTF	TGTGCCAGCAGTAAGACAGGGGGCCCTAACTATGGCTACACCTTC	TRBD1	TRBJ1-2	15	NA	TRBV2
CASSLEQGNTGELFF	TGCGCCAGCAGCTTGGAACAGGGGAACACCGGGGAGCTGTTTTTT	NA	TRBJ2-2	15	NA	TRBV5-1
CAWGTGSGGYTF	TGTGCCTGGGGAACAGGGTCTGGGGGCTACACCTTC	NA	TRBJ1-2	12	NA	TRBV30
CASSDTVGPVTQYF	TGCGCCAGCAGCGATACGGTGGGGCCAGTTACGCAGTATTTT	NA	TRBJ2-3	14	NA	TRBV5-1
CASSTGMHQPQHF	TGTGCCAGTAGTACAGGGATGCATCAGCCCCAGCATTTT	NA	TRBJ1-5	13	NA	TRBV19
CASSLGTGGGNTIYF	TGTGCCAGCAGCCTGGGGACAGGGGGTGGAAACACCATATATTTT	TRBD1	TRBJ1-3	15	NA	TRBV7-2